This TCR beta chain derives from a study of identical twins. Healthy Caucasians made up all donors. Germline V lookup: CDR1 MDHEN, CDR2 SYDVKM. The CDR3 consists of 15 residues. The J segment lost 2 bases and the V segment lost 1 base, leaving 4 bases of the junction unmatched. The study's findings and limits: Because invariant MAIT and iNKT cells could be present, zero-insertion analyses could be partly confounded.

Template switching, a step in the protocol, added a universal primer site, and cDNA carried unique molecular identifiers. Each CDR3 protein gets one entry after TCRdb re-called the 5' RACE reads with MiXCR. Of around 1.7 million distinct CDR3 sequences in the sample, about 32% are singletons; the top ten hold less than 0.35%. This clonotype was recorded a few times. The antigen is undetermined. The sample taken for sequencing was cord blood. The clonotype was recovered from a newborn girl in good health. The chain links TRBV28 to TRBJ2-7, with 8 bases that match TRBD1. As DNA, the CDR3 is TGTGCCAGCAGTTTATCGTTACAGGGGGCCTACGAGCAGTACTTC. This encodes CASSLSLQGAYEQYF.